The 19 T cell receptor delta chains listed next were all sequenced from one sample in a study of γδ T cells in repeated Plasmodium falciparum infection. TCRdb re-called the multiplex PCR reads with CATT. The table includes tens of thousands of delta-chain clones, roughly 0.98% detected once. Vgamma9/Vdelta2+ and Vdelta2-negative gammadelta T cells were flow-sorted from PBMC for bulk sequencing. Sequencing was performed on gamma-delta T cells from blood. These receptors all come from a pool of human donors (malaria-infected and uninfected, not separated).

On this clone itself: This DNA's translation and the protein TCRdb lists, from a much larger clone, do not match at residue 6, likely due to a read error; the protein shown is translated from the DNA. The chain joins TRDV2 to TRDJ1, with 12 bases lining up with TRDD3. The V segment lost 3 bases and the J segment 0 bases; nucleotides outside the gene matches: 10. The CDR3 loop spans 18 amino acids. The V gene's germline CDR1 is GEAIGNYY and CDR2 EKD. DNA for the CDR3: TGTGCCTGTGACTCCGAACTGGGGGATACCGGGTACACCGATAAACTCATCTTT. Amino acid sequence: CACDSELGDTGYTDKLIF.

For this clone: For this DNA, TCRdb reports the protein of a much larger clone, which diverges at residue 14, most likely from a read error; the protein presented here is translated directly from the DNA. This rearrangement joins TRDV2 to TRDJ1; TRDD3 agrees at 8 bases. TCRdb lists no J gene, so it was determined here by aligning the DNA to germline. Germline V CDR1 and CDR2: GEAIGNYY, EKD. The CDR3 runs to 18 residues. As DNA, the CDR3 is TGTGCCTGTGACACCGTTTCCCGACTGGGGGGGGGCACCGCTAAACTCATCTTT. As protein: CACDTVSRLGGGTAKLIF.

As regards this clone: This likely traces to a read error, being one base from a far larger clone. The sample holds other DNA sequences that translate to the same CDR3. V usage is TRDV1 and J usage is TRDJ1; TRDD3 agrees at 12 bases. Here the J gene came from matching the DNA to germline, since TCRdb omits it. The CDR3 extends over 20 amino acids. CDR1 and CDR2 (germline): TSWWSYY, QGS. CDR3: CALGELRDTGGYTYTDKLIF. For the CDR3, the DNA is TGTGCTCTTGGGGAACTACGTGATACTGGGGGATACACGTACACTGATAAACTCATCTTT.

Points on this clone: This sequence is one base from a far larger clone and is likely a read error. The sample carries other DNA sequences with the same CDR3. The chain uses TRDV2 and TRDJ1; D is perhaps TRDD2 (5 bases). No J gene is reported in TCRdb; it was inferred here by comparing the DNA with germline. The CDR3 contains 18 residues. V lost 3 bases, J lost 6 bases, and 28 bases lay in between. Germline assignment: CDR1 GEAIGNYY and CDR2 EKD. CDR3 DNA: TGTGCCTGTGACCCTTCTCATTCCCGACCGGGTGGCGACAATAAACTCATCTTT. Translation gives CACDPSHSRPGGDNKLIF.

Concerning this clone: A far larger clone is only one base removed, so a read error is likely. In the same sample, other DNA sequences code for this CDR3. The rearrangement links TRDV2 to TRDJ1, with D hard to call. No J gene was available from TCRdb, and it was assigned here by a germline match of the DNA. CDR3 length: 16 residues. Looked up from germline, CDR1 is GEAIGNYY and CDR2 is EKD. V dropped 1 base and J dropped 0 bases, with 14 bases sitting between them. The CDR3 loop reads CACDTHGGIYTDKLIF. The CDR3 DNA follows: TGTGCCTGTGACACACACGGAGGCATTTACACCGATAAACTCATCTTT.

Only a few counts were recorded for this clone. A read error likely explains why the TCRdb protein, taken from a much larger clone, differs from this DNA's translation at residue 8; the protein shown is translated from the DNA. Other DNA variants within this sample encode the same CDR3. The rearrangement uses TRDV2 and TRDJ1, with 10 nucleotides matching TRDD3. TCRdb gives no J gene; it was assigned here by matching the DNA to germline. The V segment lost 0 bases and the J segment 0 bases; nucleotides outside the gene matches: 12. The CDR3 runs 19 residues. Per germline, CDR1 GEAIGNYY and CDR2 EKD. The CDR3: CACDTGIRGIRGYTDKLIF. The CDR3 DNA follows: TGTGCCTGTGACACCGGGATCAGGGGGATACGCGGGTACACCGATAAACTCATCTTT.

Of note for this clone: The protein TCRdb gives is from a much larger clone and does not agree with this DNA's translation at residue 13, likely a read error; the protein shown here comes from the DNA. This sequence joins TRDV2 and TRDJ1; 12 bases align to TRDD3. As TCRdb names no J gene, one was assigned here on the basis of a DNA match to germline. With V trimmed by 0 bases and J by 10 bases, 11 bases remained unmatched. CDR1 is GEAIGNYY and CDR2 is EKD in the germline V gene. The CDR3 sequence is 16 residues long. CDR3 nucleotides: TGTGCCTGTGACACCGGTCTGGGGGATACGTCGAATAGACTCATCTTT. It is translated as CACDTGLGDTSNRLIF.

This clone was counted a few times. TCRdb shows a much larger clone's protein in place of this DNA's translation, and the two differ at residue 9, likely through a read error; the protein shown is translated from the DNA. The CDR3 DNA reads TGTGCTCTTGGGGAATCTACGCAGTGCTGGGGAGTGTACACCGATAAACTCATCTTT. Translated: CALGESTQCWGVYTDKLIF. The chain links TRDV1 to TRDJ1; the D gene is possibly TRDD3 (6 bases). V was pared by 2 bases and J by 0 bases, with 22 bases between. Looked up from germline, CDR1 is TSWWSYY and CDR2 is QGS. This CDR3 spans 19 amino acids.

Details on this clone: A far bigger clonotype differs at one base, so this is likely a read error. Other nucleotide sequences from this sample produce the same CDR3. The CDR3 DNA reads as TGTGCTCTTGGGGAACTCGCTGCCCGATCGACGTACACCGATAAACTCATCTTT. It specifies CALGELAARSTYTDKLIF. This chain joins TRDV1 and TRDJ1; D not resolved. In the absence of a J gene in TCRdb, the DNA was matched to germline to assign it here. Looked up from germline, CDR1 is TSWWSYY and CDR2 is QGS. CDR3 size: 18 residues. V was pared by 0 bases and J by 0 bases, with 17 bases between.

This clone was seen a handful of times. This is likely an artifact of a read error, given a far larger clone one base away. Other nucleotide sequences from this sample produce the same CDR3. The chain is built from TRDV1 and TRDJ1; TRDD3 agrees at 13 bases. CDR3 length equals 22 residues. Per germline, CDR1 TSWWSYY and CDR2 QGS. The CDR3 spells CALGELGVFSRTGGYATDKLIF. The CDR3 DNA reads TGTGCTCTTGGAGAACTAGGAGTCTTTTCTCGTACTGGGGGATACGCGACCGATAAACTCATCTTT.

For this clone: This DNA's translation and the protein TCRdb lists, from a much larger clone, do not match at residue 12, likely due to a read error; the protein shown is translated from the DNA. CDR3 protein: CALGELGGIHTNKLIF. CDR3 DNA sequence: TGTGCTCTTGGGGAACTAGGGGGGATACACACCAATAAACTCATCTTT. The chain combines TRDV1 with TRDJ1; 9 bases align to TRDD3. Assignment of the J gene here rests on matching the DNA to germline, because TCRdb gives none. The CDR3 totals 16 residues. Germline V gene sequence: CDR1 TSWWSYY, CDR2 QGS.

This clone was detected ten times or more. A far larger clone differs by one base, so this is likely a read error. Other DNA variants within this sample encode the same CDR3. V is TRDV2 and J is TRDJ1, with TRDD3 identical over 8 bases. The CDR3 covers 16 residues. Germline V gene data show CDR1 as GEAIGNYY and CDR2 as EKD. In nucleotides, the CDR3 is TGTGCCTGTGACACACTGGGGGCCCGAGGGGCCGATAAGCTCATCTTT. It yields the protein CACDTLGARGADKLIF.

This clone occurred a few times. This is likely an artifact of a read error, given a far larger clone one base away. Other DNA sequences in the sample encode the same CDR3. Here the CDR3 reads CACDTVGGGLPYTDKLIF. The DNA of the CDR3 is TGTGCCTGCGACACCGTGGGCGGGGGATTACCTTACACCGATAAACTCATCTTT. The V gene is TRDV2, the J gene TRDJ1, with TRDD3 identical over 7 bases. TCRdb records no J gene; here it was assigned by comparing the DNA to germline. The CDR3 totals 18 residues. CDR1 GEAIGNYY and CDR2 EKD come from the germline V gene.

In its sample, this clone was seen a few times. The protein recorded in TCRdb matches a much larger clone and deviates from this DNA's translation at residue 12, suggesting a read error; the protein here is obtained by translating the DNA. This chain links TRDV2 with TRDJ3; 12 nucleotides line up with TRDD3. TCRdb gives no J gene; it was assigned here by matching the DNA to germline. The CDR3 totals 21 residues. V lost 0 bases, J lost 0 bases, and 8 bases stayed unmatched. Germline V lookup: CDR1 GEAIGNYY, CDR2 EKD. The CDR3 is CACDTVVLGDTNSWDTRQMFF. In DNA, the CDR3 is TGTGCCTGTGACACCGTAGTTCTGGGGGATACGAACTCCTGGGACACCCGACAGATGTTTTTC.

This clone was picked up a small number of times. This chain joins TRDV1 and TRDJ1; D is perhaps TRDD2 (8 bases). The J gene, left out of TCRdb, was set here by checking the DNA against germline. The CDR3 totals 20 residues. The germline V gene encodes CDR1 TSWWSYY and CDR2 QGS. V was clipped by 5 bases and J by 6 bases, with 34 bases between them. CDR3 region: CALGPAFLGGGGPRWNKLIF. The CDR3 nucleotides read TGTGCTCTTGGGCCCGCCTTCCTAGGGGGTGGGGGACCCCGGTGGAATAAACTCATCTTT.

There are a few counts of this clone. A far larger clone is one nucleotide away, so this likely arose from a read error. The limits of the CDR3 on the DNA are not certain, so only TCRdb's listed CDR3 is given. The J gene is uncalled and the V gene is TRDV1; TRDD3 reflects the table's D call only, with no check against the DNA. With termini counted, the CDR3 has 19 amino acids. Germline values: CDR1 TSWWSYY, CDR2 QGS. This CDR3 is CALGEWWGLGAPYTDKLIF.

This clone has at least ten counts. The protein held in TCRdb is that of a much larger clone and does not match this DNA's translation at residue 8, likely because of a read error; the protein shown is translated from the DNA. The chain joins TRDV1 to TRDJ1; 8 bases line up with TRDD3. With V trimmed by 4 bases and J by 0 bases, 13 bases remained unmatched. Germline values: CDR1 TSWWSYY, CDR2 QGS. The CDR3 spans 18 residues. CDR3 sequence: CALGGTDRGYLYTDKLIF. In nucleotides, the CDR3 is TGTGCTCTTGGGGGAACGGACAGGGGATACCTCTACACCGATAAACTCATCTTT.

In this sample, this clone turned up a few times. The protein TCRdb lists belongs to a much larger clone and differs from this DNA's translation at residue 14, which points to a read error; the protein shown is made from the DNA. The CDR3 DNA is TGTGCTCCGCAGGGCCCTTTCCCTCCATCGTACGAGGCCATCGATAAACTCATCTTT. Its translation: CAPQGPFPPSYEAIDKLIF. The chain uses TRDV1 and TRDJ1; D uncertain. TCRdb carries no J gene annotation; the J gene was assigned here by matching the DNA with germline. The CDR3 has 19 amino acids. Germline CDR1 and CDR2: TSWWSYY and QGS. V lost 10 bases to trimming and J lost 4 bases, with 34 bases between them.

This clone showed up just a few times. TCRdb attributes to this sequence the protein of a much larger clone, which differs from the DNA translation at residues 13 and 15; a read error is likely, and the protein displayed is translated from the DNA. The chain employs TRDV2 and TRDJ1; D may be TRDD2 or TRDD3 (6 bases each). This CDR3 has 18 residues. Germline CDR1 is GEAIGNYY and CDR2 is EKD. The CDR3, as DNA: TGTGCCTGTGACCAAATGGCCTTCCCGGGGGACGGGAACGATAGACTCATCTTT. It codes for CACDQMAFPGDGNDRLIF.